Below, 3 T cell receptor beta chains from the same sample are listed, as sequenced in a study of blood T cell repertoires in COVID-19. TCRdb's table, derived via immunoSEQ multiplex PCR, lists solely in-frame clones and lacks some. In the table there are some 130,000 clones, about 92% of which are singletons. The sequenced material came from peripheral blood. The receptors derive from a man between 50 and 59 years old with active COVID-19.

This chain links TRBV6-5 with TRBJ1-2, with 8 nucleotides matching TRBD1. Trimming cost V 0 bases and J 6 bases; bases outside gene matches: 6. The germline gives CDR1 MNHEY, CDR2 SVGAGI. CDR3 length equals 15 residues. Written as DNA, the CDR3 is TGTGCCAGCAGTTACTCCCAAGGACAGGGAAATGGCTACACCTTC. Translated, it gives CASSYSQGQGNGYTF.

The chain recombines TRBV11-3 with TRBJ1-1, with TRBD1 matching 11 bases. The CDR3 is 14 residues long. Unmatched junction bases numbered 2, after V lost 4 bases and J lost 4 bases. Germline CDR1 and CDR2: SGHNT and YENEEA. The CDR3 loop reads CASSSGTGGTEAFF. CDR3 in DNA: TGTGCCAGCAGCTCCGGGACAGGGGGCACTGAAGCTTTCTTT.

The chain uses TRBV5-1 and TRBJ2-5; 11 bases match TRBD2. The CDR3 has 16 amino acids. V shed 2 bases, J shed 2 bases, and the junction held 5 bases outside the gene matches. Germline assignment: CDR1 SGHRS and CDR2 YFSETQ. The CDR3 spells CASSFLLAGAQETQYF. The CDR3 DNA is TGCGCCAGCAGCTTTTTACTAGCGGGGGCTCAAGAGACCCAGTACTTC.